This entry concerns a single TCR beta chain. This sample is part of a study of cytomegalovirus exposure and HLA in healthy donors. V lost 6 bases to trimming and J lost 7 bases; unmatched junction nucleotides: 12. Germline values: CDR1 KGHSH, CDR2 LQKENI. The CDR3 is 15 residues long. Sequencing was performed with immunoSEQ multiplex PCR; in TCRdb, only in-frame clones are kept and a portion is missing. This table holds about 130,000 clones, around 90% found once. The sequencing input was PBMCs. The chain is built from TRBV18 and TRBJ2-1; the match to TRBD2 covers 7 bases. This sequence was found in a young woman in good health and CMV-seropositive. The DNA of the CDR3 is TGTGCCAGCTCCCCAGCGACGACTAGCTTTAATGAGCAGTTCTTC. Its translation: CASSPATTSFNEQFF.